This TCR beta chain derives from a study of T-cell memory formation after mild COVID-19. Overall study results and limits: Day 15 to 85 contractors were CD4/CD8 balanced; later expanders leaned CD4+. Pre-infection memory already had some responding clones, implying cross-reactive memory joined.

CDR1 is SGHVS and CDR2 is FNYEAQ in the germline V gene. Trimming took 5 bases from V and 2 from J, leaving 13 bases between them. The CDR3 covers 15 residues. A 5'RACE reaction primed in the constant segment made cDNA libraries of TCR alpha and TCR beta, and these carried sample barcodes and UMIs. TCRdb recomputed calls from the 5' RACE reads with MiXCR, one row per CDR3 protein. Altogether about 560,000 distinct CDR3 sequences are present, over 15% being singletons, with the ten largest covering around 13%. This clonotype appeared many times. Its target is unknown. V is TRBV7-6 and J is TRBJ2-1, with a possible D match to TRBD1 (5 bases). Sequenced input: PBMCs or a T cell subset sorted from them (not recorded which). The TCR sequence derives from an adult woman who had mild COVID-19 (a few samples of this study predate the infection). Cell type and time point are not known. The CDR3 sequence is CASSPRWGTYNEQFF. In DNA, the CDR3 is TGTGCCAGCAGCCCCCGTTGGGGCACCTACAATGAGCAGTTCTTC.